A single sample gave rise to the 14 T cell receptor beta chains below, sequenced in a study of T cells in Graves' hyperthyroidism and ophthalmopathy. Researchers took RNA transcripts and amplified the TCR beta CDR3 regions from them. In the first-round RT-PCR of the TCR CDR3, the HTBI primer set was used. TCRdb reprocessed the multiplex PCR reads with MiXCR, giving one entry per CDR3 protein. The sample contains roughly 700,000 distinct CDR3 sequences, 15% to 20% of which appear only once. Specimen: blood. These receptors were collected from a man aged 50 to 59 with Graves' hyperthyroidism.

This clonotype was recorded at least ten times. CDR3 nucleotide sequence: TGTGCCAGCAGCTTAGGGGGGGGGATCGAGCAGTTCTTC. Translating it yields CASSLGGGIEQFF. This chain connects TRBV7-9 to TRBJ2-1, with 7 bases aligning to TRBD2. V was clipped by 1 base and J by 10 bases; unmatched bases: 4. Germline assignment: CDR1 SEHNR and CDR2 FQNEAQ (reference sequence). This CDR3 spans 13 amino acids. Variable domain in full (rest from reference TRBV7-9 and TRBJ2-1): DTGVSQNPRHKITKRGQNVTFRCDPISEHNRLYWYRQTLGQGPEFLTYFQNEAQLEKSRLLSDRFSAERPKGSFSTLEIQRTEQGDSAMYLCASSLGGGIEQFFGPGTRLTVL.

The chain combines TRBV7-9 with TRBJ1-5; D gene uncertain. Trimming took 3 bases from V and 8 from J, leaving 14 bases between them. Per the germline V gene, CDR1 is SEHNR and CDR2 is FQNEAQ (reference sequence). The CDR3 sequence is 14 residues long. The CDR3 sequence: CASSFSDGEKPQHF. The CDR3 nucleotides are TGTGCCAGCAGCTTCTCGGACGGGGAAAAGCCCCAGCATTTT.

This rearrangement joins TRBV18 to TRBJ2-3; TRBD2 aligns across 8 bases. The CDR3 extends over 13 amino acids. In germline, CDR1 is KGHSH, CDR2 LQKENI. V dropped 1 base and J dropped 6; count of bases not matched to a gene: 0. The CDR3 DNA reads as TGTGCCAGCTCACCACAGCGGGAGGATACGCAGTATTTT. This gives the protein CASSPQREDTQYF.

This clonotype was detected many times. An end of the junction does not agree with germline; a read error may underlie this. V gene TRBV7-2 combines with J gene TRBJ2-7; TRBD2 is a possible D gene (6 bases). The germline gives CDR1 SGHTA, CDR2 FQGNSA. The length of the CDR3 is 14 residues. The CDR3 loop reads CASNLAVGHYEQYF. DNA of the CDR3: TGTGCCAGCAACTTAGCGGTTGGGCACTACGAGCAGTACTTC.

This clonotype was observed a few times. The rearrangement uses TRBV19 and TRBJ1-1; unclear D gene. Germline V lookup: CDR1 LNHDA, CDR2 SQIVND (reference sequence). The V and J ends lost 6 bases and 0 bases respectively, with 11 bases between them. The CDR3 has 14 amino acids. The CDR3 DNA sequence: TGTGCCAGTAGAACAACGGTGATGAACACTGAAGCTTTCTTT. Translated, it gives CASRTTVMNTEAFF.

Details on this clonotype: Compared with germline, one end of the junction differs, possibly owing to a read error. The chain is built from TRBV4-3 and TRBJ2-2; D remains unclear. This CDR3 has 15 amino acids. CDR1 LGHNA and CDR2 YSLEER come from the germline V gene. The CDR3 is CASSQGGGNAGELFF. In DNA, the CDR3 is TGCGCCAGCAGCCAAGGAGGTGGGAACGCCGGGGAGCTGTTTTTT.

CDR3: CATSGVAEAFF. The CDR3 DNA reads as TGTGCCACCAGCGGTGTGGCTGAAGCTTTCTTT. V gene TRBV15 combines with J gene TRBJ1-1; no reliable D call. The CDR3 contains 11 residues. The V gene's germline CDR1 is LNHNV and CDR2 YYDKDF (reference sequence). The V and J ends lost 5 bases and 6 bases respectively, with 7 bases between them.

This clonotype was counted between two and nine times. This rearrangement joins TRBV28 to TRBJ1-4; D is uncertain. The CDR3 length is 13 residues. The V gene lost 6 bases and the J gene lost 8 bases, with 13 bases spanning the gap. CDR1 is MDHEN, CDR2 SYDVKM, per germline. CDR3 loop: CASRPDGLEKLFF. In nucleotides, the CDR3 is TGTGCCAGCAGGCCGGACGGCCTGGAAAAACTGTTTTTT.

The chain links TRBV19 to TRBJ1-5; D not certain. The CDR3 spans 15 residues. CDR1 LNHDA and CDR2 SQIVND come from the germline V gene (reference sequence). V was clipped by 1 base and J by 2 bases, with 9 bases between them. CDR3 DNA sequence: TGTGCCAGTAGTATAGGAGGGTTCGGCAATCAGCCCCAGCATTTT. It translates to CASSIGGFGNQPQHF.

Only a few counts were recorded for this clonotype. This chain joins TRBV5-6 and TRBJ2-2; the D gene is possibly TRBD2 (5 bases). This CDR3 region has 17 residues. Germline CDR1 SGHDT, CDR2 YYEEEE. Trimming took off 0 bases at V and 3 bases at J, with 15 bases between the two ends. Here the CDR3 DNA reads TGTGCCAGCAGCTTGGTCGGGGTCTCCCCAGACACCGGGGAGCTGTTTTTT. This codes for CASSLVGVSPDTGELFF.

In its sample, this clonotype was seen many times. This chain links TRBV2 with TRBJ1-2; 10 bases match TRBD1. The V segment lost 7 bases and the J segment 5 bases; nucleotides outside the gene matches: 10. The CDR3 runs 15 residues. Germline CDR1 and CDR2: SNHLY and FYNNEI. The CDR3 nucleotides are TGTGCCAGCACCGCCCGGGACAGGGGTAGTTATGGCTACACCTTC. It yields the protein CASTARDRGSYGYTF.

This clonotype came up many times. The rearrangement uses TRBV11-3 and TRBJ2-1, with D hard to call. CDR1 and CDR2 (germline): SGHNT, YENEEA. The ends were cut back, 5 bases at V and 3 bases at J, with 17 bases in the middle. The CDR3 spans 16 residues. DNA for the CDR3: TGTGCCAGCAGCGAGATACGTCAGCCTAGCTACAATGAGCAGTTCTTC. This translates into CASSEIRQPSYNEQFF.

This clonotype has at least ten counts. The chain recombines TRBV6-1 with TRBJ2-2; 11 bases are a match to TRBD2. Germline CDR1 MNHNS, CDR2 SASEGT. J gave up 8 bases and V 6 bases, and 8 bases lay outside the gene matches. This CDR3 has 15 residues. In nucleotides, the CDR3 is TGTGCCAGCAGCAAAACTAGCGGGAGAACGGGGGAGCTGTTTTTT. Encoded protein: CASSKTSGRTGELFF.

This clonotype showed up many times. In DNA form, the CDR3 reads TGTGCCAGCAGTCAGGGACTAGCGGGAGGGTACGAGCAGTACTTC. It codes for CASSQGLAGGYEQYF. The chain carries TRBV3-1 and TRBJ2-7; 16 bases agree with TRBD2. This CDR3 is built from 15 residues. With V trimmed by 6 bases and J by 4 bases, 3 bases remained unmatched. Germline lookup yields CDR1 LGHDT and CDR2 YNNKEL (reference sequence).